This TCR beta chain was captured in a study of shared clonotypes between healthy human individuals. Generated by immunoSEQ multiplex PCR, the TCRdb table keeps only in-frame clones and is missing some. The sample has hundreds of thousands of clones, around 95% seen once; the top ten hold approximately 0.11%. Germline V gene lookup returns CDR1 MNHEY and CDR2 SMNVEV (reference sequence). The CDR3 has 13 amino acids. Trimming removed 8 bases from V and 7 bases from J, with 18 bases in between. Positive CCR7 selection of CD45RO-negative cells yielded the naive CD8 cells, and terminally differentiated effector memory CD45RA+ cells were excluded.

The J gene is TRBJ2-7, the V gene TRBV27; perhaps TRBD1 as D (5 bases). The TCR was taken from a woman in her 30s in good health. The sample comprised naive CD8+ T cells sorted from blood. This CDR3 is CASAAGPLSEQYF. The DNA for the CDR3 is TGTGCCAGCGCCGCAGGGCCCCTTTCGGAGCAGTACTTC.